The sequence of this T cell receptor beta chain was determined in a study of vaccination and CD4 T cells after COVID-19. The wider study: Comprising six males and four females, the convalescent participants counted two Hispanic individuals among them. As their vaccination, participants received two doses of either BNT162b2 or mRNA-1273 vaccine. Samples taken post-COVID came a median 101 days after diagnosis, ranging from 35 to 161.

The time point was: late sampling 161 to 241 days after vaccination in a few convalescent patients. TCRdb reprocessed the PCR reads via MiXCR and lists one record per CDR3 protein. Among more than 35,000 distinct CDR3 sequences listed, 36% were seen once. As to this clonotype: Its target is unknown.

The germline CDR1 and CDR2 sequences are SNHLY and FYNNEI. CDR3 length: 11 amino acids. The V end lost 4 bases, the J end lost 6 bases, and 7 bases lay between the germline ends. Findings and caveats of the study: When vaccine-specific clones from convalescent patients were examined, 304 of 307 were spike mono-reactive.

The receptor was derived from a human donor who had recovered from COVID-19. This material consisted of CD4+ T cells from blood, taken about 7 months after SARS-CoV-2 vaccination. This chain links TRBV2 with TRBJ2-7; no definite D call. This CDR3 is CASSVVSEQYF. As DNA, the CDR3 is TGTGCCAGCAGTGTTGTGTCCGAGCAGTACTTC.